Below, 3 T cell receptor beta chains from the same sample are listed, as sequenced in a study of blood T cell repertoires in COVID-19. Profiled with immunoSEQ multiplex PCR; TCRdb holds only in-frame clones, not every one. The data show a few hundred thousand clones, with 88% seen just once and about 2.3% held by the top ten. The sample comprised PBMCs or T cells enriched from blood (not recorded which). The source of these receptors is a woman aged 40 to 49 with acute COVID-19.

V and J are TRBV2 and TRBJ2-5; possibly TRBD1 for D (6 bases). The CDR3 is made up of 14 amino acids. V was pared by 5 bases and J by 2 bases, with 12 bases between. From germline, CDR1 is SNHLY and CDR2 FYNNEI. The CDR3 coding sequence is TGTGCCAGCAGTCGACAGGACCTACAAGAGACCCAGTACTTC. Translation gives CASSRQDLQETQYF.

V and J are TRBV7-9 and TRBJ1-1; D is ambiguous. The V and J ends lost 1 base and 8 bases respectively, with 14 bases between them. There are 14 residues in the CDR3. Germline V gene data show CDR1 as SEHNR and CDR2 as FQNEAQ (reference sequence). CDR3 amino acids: CASSLDRGRAEAFF. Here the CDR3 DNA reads TGTGCCAGCAGCTTAGATAGAGGGCGGGCAGAAGCTTTCTTT.

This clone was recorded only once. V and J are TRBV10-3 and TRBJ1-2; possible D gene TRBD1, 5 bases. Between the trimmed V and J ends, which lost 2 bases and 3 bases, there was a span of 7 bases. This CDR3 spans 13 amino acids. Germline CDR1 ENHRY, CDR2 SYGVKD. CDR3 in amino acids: CAISEGGYYGYTF. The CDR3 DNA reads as TGTGCCATCAGTGAGGGGGGGTACTATGGCTACACCTTC.